This T cell receptor (beta chain) was observed in a study of control samples from healthy donors and cancer patients. There are 14 residues in the CDR3. V trimming: 6 bases; J trimming: 11 bases; junction bases outside the gene matches: 7. The germline V gene has CDR1 MDHEN and CDR2 SYDVKM. Sequencing was performed with immunoSEQ multiplex PCR; in TCRdb, only in-frame clones are kept and a portion is missing. Seen here are 150,000 to 200,000 clones, 90% observed once, and the top ten hold just over 1.4%. The receptor's source is a woman aged 45-65 years in good health. Material for sequencing was blood. The genes are TRBV28 and TRBJ1-6; 10 bases line up with TRBD1. CDR3 sequence reads: CASRLGQGRTPLHF. DNA for the CDR3: TGTGCCAGCAGATTGGGACAGGGGCGGACACCCCTCCACTTT.